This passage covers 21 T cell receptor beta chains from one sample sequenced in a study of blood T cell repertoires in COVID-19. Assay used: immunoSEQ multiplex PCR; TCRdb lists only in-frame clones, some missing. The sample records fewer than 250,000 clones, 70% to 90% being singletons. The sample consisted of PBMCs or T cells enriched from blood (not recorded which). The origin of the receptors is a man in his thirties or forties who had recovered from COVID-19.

CDR3 sequence (DNA): TGTGCCAGCAGTCCTAGGGAGGGTAATGAGCAGTTCTTC. Protein product: CASSPREGNEQFF. The rearrangement joins TRBV27 to TRBJ2-1; 7 nucleotides align to TRBD2. This CDR3 is 13 amino acids long. Germline CDR1 and CDR2: MNHEY and SMNVEV (reference sequence). Trimming removed 5 bases from V and 7 bases from J; junction bases left unmatched: 5.

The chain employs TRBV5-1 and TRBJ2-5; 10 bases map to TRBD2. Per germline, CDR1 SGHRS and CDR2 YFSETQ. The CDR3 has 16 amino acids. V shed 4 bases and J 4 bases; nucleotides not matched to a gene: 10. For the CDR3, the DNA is TGCGCCAGCAGCGCTGTTCTAGCGGGAGTTCTAGAGACCCAGTACTTC. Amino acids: CASSAVLAGVLETQYF.

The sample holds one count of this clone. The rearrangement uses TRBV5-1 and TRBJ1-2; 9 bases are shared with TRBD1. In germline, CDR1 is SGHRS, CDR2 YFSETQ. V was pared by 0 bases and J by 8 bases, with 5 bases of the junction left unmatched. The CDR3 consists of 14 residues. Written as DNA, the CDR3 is TGCGCCAGCAGCTTGGGAGACAGGGGGGACGGCTACACCTTC. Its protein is CASSLGDRGDGYTF.

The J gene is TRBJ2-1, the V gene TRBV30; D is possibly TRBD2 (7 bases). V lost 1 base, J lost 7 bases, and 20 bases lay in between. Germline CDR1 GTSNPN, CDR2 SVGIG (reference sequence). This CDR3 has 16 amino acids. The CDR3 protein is CAWSEIGGGVKNEQFF. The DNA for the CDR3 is TGTGCCTGGAGTGAGATAGGAGGGGGGGTTAAAAATGAGCAGTTCTTC.

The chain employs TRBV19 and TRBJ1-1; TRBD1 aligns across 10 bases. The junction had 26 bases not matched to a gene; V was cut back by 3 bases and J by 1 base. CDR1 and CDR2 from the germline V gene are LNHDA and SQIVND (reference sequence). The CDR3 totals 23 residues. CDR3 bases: TGTGCCAGTAGTATCACGAAGATCCGGGACAGGGGCCTTAAGGCGCATCCGAACACTGAAGCTTTCTTT. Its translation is CASSITKIRDRGLKAHPNTEAFF.

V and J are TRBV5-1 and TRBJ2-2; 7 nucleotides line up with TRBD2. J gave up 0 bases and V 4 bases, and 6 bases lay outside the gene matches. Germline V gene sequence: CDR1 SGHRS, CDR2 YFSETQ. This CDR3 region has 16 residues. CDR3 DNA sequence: TGCGCCAGCAGCCCCACCGGGACTACGAACACCGGGGAGCTGTTTTTT. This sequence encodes CASSPTGTTNTGELFF. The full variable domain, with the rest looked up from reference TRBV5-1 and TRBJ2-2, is KAGVTQTPRYLIKTRGQQVTLSCSPISGHRSVSWYQQTPGQGLQFLFEYFSETQRNKGNFPGRFSGRQFSNSRSEMNVSTLELGDSALYLCASSPTGTTNTGELFFGEGSRLTVL.

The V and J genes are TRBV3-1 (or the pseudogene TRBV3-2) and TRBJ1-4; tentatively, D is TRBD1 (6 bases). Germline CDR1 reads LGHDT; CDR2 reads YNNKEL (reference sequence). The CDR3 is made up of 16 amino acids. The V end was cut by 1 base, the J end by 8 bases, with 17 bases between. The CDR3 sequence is CASSQVRGGLDEKLFF. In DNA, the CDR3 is TGTGCCAGCAGCCAAGTGAGGGGGGGGCTCGACGAAAAACTGTTTTTT.

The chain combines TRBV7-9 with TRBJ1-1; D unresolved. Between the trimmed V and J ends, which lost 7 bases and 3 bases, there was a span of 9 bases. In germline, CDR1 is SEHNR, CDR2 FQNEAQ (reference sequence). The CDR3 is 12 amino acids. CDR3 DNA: TGTGCCAGCACCCGAACTTACACTGAAGCTTTCTTT. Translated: CASTRTYTEAFF.

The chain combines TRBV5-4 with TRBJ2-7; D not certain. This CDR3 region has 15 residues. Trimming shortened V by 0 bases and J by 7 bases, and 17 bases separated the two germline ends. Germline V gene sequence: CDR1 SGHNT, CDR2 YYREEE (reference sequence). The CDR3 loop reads CASSLGIFPNREQYF. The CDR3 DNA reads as TGTGCCAGCAGCTTGGGTATCTTCCCAAATCGGGAGCAGTACTTC.

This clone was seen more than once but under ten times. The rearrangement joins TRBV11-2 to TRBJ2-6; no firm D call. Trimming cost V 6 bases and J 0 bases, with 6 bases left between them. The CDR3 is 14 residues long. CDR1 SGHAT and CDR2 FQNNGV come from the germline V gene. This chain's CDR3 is CASSAYSGANVLTF. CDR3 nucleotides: TGTGCCAGCAGTGCGTACTCTGGGGCCAACGTCCTGACTTTC.

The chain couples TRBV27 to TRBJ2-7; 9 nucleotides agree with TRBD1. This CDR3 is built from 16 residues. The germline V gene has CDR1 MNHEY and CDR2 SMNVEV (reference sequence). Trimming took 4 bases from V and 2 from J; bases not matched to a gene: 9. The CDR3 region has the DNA TGTGCCAGCAGTTCCCGGGTATGGGACAGGGCCTACGAGCAGTACTTC. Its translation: CASSSRVWDRAYEQYF.

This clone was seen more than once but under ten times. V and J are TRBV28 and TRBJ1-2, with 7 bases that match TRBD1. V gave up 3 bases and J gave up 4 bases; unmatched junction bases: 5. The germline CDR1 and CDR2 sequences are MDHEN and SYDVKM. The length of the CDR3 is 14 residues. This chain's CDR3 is CASSFRDSLYGYTF. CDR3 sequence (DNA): TGTGCCAGCAGTTTTAGGGACAGCCTCTATGGCTACACCTTC.

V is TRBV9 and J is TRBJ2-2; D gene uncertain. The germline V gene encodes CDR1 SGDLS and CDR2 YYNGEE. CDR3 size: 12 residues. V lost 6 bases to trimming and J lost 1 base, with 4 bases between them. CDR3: CASTGNTGELFF. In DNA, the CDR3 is TGTGCCAGCACAGGGAACACCGGGGAGCTGTTTTTT.

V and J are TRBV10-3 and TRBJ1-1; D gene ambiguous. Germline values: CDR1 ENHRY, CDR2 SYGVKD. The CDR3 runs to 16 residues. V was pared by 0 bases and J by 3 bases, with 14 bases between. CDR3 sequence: CAISESIFRRDTEAFF. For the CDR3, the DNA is TGTGCCATCAGTGAGTCGATTTTCCGCCGGGACACTGAAGCTTTCTTT.

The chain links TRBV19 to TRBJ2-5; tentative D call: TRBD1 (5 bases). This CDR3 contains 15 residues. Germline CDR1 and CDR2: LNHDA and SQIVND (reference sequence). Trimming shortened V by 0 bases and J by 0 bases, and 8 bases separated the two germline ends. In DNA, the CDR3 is TGTGCCAGTAGTATAGACAGGGCGAACCAAGAGACCCAGTACTTC. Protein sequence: CASSIDRANQETQYF.

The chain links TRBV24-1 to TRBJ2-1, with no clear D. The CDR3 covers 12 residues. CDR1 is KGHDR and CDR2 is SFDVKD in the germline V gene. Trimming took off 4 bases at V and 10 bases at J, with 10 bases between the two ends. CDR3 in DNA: TGTGCCACCAGTGAGTCTACCGGGGAGCAGTTCTTC. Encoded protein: CATSESTGEQFF.

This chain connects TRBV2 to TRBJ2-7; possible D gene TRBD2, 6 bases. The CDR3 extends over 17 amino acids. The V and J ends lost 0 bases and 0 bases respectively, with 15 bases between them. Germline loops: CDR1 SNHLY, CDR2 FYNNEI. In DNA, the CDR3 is TGTGCCAGCAGTGAAGCGCTGTCTAGCGAGCTCTCCTACGAGCAGTACTTC. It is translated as CASSEALSSELSYEQYF.

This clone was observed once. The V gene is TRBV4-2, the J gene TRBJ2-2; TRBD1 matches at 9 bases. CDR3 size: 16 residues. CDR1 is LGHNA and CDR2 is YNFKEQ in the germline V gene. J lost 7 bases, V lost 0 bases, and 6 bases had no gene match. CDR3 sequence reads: CASSQEIMDRGGELFF. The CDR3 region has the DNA TGTGCCAGCAGCCAAGAAATAATGGACAGGGGCGGGGAGCTGTTTTTT.

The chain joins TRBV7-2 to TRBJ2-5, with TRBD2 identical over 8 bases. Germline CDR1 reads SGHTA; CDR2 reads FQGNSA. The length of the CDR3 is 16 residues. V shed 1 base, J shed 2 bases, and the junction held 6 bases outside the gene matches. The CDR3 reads CASSLGLAGYQETQYF. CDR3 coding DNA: TGTGCCAGCAGCTTAGGTCTAGCGGGCTATCAAGAGACCCAGTACTTC.

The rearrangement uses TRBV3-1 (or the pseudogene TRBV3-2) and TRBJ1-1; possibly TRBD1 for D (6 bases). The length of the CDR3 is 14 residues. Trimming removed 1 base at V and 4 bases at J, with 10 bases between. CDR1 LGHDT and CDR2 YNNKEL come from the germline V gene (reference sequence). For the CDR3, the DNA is TGTGCCAGCAGCCAAGGGGACATGTCCACTGAAGCTTTCTTT. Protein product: CASSQGDMSTEAFF.

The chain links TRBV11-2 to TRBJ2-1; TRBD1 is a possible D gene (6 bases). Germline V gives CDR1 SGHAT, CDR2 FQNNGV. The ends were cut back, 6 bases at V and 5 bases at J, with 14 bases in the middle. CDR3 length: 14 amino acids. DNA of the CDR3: TGTGCCAGCAGTCCATCGGACAGCGACAATGAGCAGTTCTTC. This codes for CASSPSDSDNEQFF.